This T cell receptor beta chain was recovered during a study of yellow fever vaccine responses in identical twins. Unmatched junction bases numbered 2, after V lost 1 base and J lost 7 bases. Germline V gene lookup returns CDR1 SGHTA and CDR2 FQGTGA. This CDR3 has 13 residues. Remarks on this clonotype: Its cognate antigen is unknown.

One entry per CDR3 protein, called by TCRdb with MiXCR from the RT-PCR reads. The profile shows under 750 distinct CDR3 sequences, over 90% of them singletons. Study-wide findings and caveats: After vaccination, twins' T cell response reportedly seemed partly convergent, partly personalized.

Specimen: T cells from blood (PBMCs), unsorted or a sorted subset (not recorded which), collected before or after yellow fever vaccination (not recorded which). This receptor was obtained from a woman between 18 and 30 years old who received the yellow fever vaccine. V is TRBV7-3 and J is TRBJ1-2, with TRBD1 matching 8 bases. The CDR3 nucleotides are TGTGCCAGCAGCTTAAGGACAGGGCTTGGCTACACCTTC. Its protein is CASSLRTGLGYTF. The entire variable domain, with the rest obtained from reference TRBV7-3 and TRBJ1-2, is as follows: GAGVSQTPSNKVTEKGKYVELRCDPISGHTALYWYRQSLGQGPEFLIYFQGTGAADDSGLPNDRFFAVRPEGSVSTLKIQRTERGDSAVYLCASSLRTGLGYTFGSGTRLTVV.